Shown below are 24 T cell receptor beta chains from a single sample sequenced in a study of T cell repertoires in cytomegalovirus infection (dated by TCRdb to the late 2010s). The sample was run on an Illumina HiSeq 1500. Starting from the raw public reads, TCRdb applied fastp trimming at Q25, assembled clones with MiXCR and retained in-frame beta chains. CDR3 protein duplicates are merged, each entry listing the most common genes and DNA. This sample has 290,000 or so distinct CDR3 sequences in its table, and about 23% of those were observed once. The ten largest clones represent 14% of the sample. Sequenced input: PBMCs. The receptors derive from a human donor in good health (CMV status not recorded). Some clones in this sample may be carry-over from other donors' samples.

This clonotype was seen a handful of times. V usage is TRBV7-2 and J usage is TRBJ2-1; TRBD1 matches 7 bases. The CDR3 runs to 13 residues. Unmatched junction bases numbered 5, after V lost 3 bases and J lost 9 bases. Germline CDR1 SGHTA, CDR2 FQGNSA. For the CDR3, the DNA is TGTGCCAGCAGCTTTACAGGGGACGGTGAGCAGTTCTTC. It encodes CASSFTGDGEQFF.

This clonotype has only a few counts. This chain joins TRBV7-9 and TRBJ1-1; 7 bases line up with TRBD1. The trim removed 5 bases at V and 5 bases at J, leaving 14 bases unmatched. The CDR3 spans 16 residues. CDR1 SEHNR and CDR2 FQNEAQ come from the germline V gene (reference sequence). The CDR3 sequence is CASSKGQASGRTEAFF. DNA for the CDR3: TGTGCCAGCAGCAAAGGACAGGCCTCCGGGAGGACTGAAGCTTTCTTT.

Written as DNA, the CDR3 is TGCAGTGCTAGAGTGGCGTCTGTGGCGGGGAGTTTTGGGACCCAGTACTTC. Amino acids: CSARVASVAGSFGTQYF. The J gene is TRBJ2-5, the V gene TRBV20-1, with TRBD2 as a possible D gene (6 bases). The CDR3 is made up of 17 amino acids. V lost 1 base and J lost 7, with 25 bases in between. From germline, CDR1 is DFQATT and CDR2 SNEGSKA (reference sequence).

The J gene is TRBJ2-7, the V gene TRBV4-2; 9 bases line up with TRBD2. Germline trimming cut 0 bases from V and 0 bases from J; bases unmatched to any gene: 3. This CDR3 has 16 amino acids. Germline V gene lookup returns CDR1 LGHNA and CDR2 YNFKEQ. CDR3 coding DNA: TGTGCCAGCAGCCAAGAGATGACTAGCGGCTCCTACGAGCAGTACTTC. Translating it yields CASSQEMTSGSYEQYF.

The chain combines TRBV11-2 with TRBJ1-2; the match to TRBD1 covers 9 bases. V was clipped by 1 base and J by 8 bases; unmatched bases: 8. From germline, CDR1 is SGHAT and CDR2 FQNNGV. This CDR3 contains 15 residues. The CDR3 here is CASSLVQTGGGGYTF. The CDR3, as DNA: TGTGCCAGCAGCTTAGTCCAAACAGGGGGCGGCGGCTACACCTTC.

The V call is TRBV7-9, the J call TRBJ2-7; D is unclear. The V gene lost 5 bases and the J gene lost 7 bases, with 18 bases spanning the gap. From germline, CDR1 is SEHNR and CDR2 FQNEAQ (reference sequence). There are 14 residues in the CDR3. The chain's CDR3 is CASSPDRYVLEQYF. The CDR3 DNA is TGTGCCAGCAGCCCTGACCGATACGTCCTGGAGCAGTACTTC. The entire variable domain, with the rest obtained from reference TRBV7-9 and TRBJ2-7, is as follows: DTGVSQNPRHKITKRGQNVTFRCDPISEHNRLYWYRQTLGQGPEFLTYFQNEAQLEKSRLLSDRFSAERPKGSFSTLEIQRTEQGDSAMYLCASSPDRYVLEQYFGPGTRLTVT.

V gene TRBV5-5 combines with J gene TRBJ2-1, with D perhaps matching TRBD1 or TRBD2 (6 bases each). The germline gives CDR1 SGHKS, CDR2 YYEKEE (reference sequence). Trimming removed 3 bases from V and 4 bases from J, with 11 bases in between. CDR3 length: 14 residues. The CDR3 DNA reads as TGTGCCAGCAGCTATGGGGGGCTTTACAATGAGCAGTTCTTC. Its translation: CASSYGGLYNEQFF.

This clonotype was counted a few times. The chain couples TRBV6-2 or TRBV6-3 to TRBJ2-6, with D possibly matching TRBD1 (6 bases). This CDR3 has 16 residues. The V gene's germline CDR1 is MNHEY and CDR2 SVGEGT. V was shortened by 6 bases and J by 2 bases, with 14 bases between the two germline ends. The DNA of the CDR3 is TGTGCCAGCAGCCCTTGGGGGCAGACTGGGGCCAACGTCCTGACTTTC. Residues: CASSPWGQTGANVLTF.

The V and J genes are TRBV5-4 and TRBJ2-7; D may be TRBD1 (6 bases). This CDR3 is 15 amino acids long. In germline, CDR1 is SGHNT, CDR2 YYREEE (reference sequence). Trimming removed 7 bases at V and 0 bases at J, with 17 bases between. The CDR3 is CASDNLTGYSYEQYF. Here the CDR3 DNA reads TGTGCCAGCGACAATCTGACAGGATACTCCTACGAGCAGTACTTC.

CDR3 protein: CAVALRLGGYTF. The CDR3 region has the DNA TGTGCCGTCGCCCTTCGCCTCGGCGGCTACACCTTC. The rearrangement uses TRBV19 and TRBJ1-2, with D hard to call. Trimming pared 11 bases from V and 8 bases from J, leaving 18 bases between. The CDR3 has 12 residues. CDR1 and CDR2 (germline): LNHDA, SQIVND (reference sequence).

This clonotype turned up a few times. This chain joins TRBV6-5 and TRBJ2-3; 8 bases are a match to TRBD1. Per germline, CDR1 MNHEY and CDR2 SVGAGI. The CDR3 is made up of 13 amino acids. Trimming took 8 bases from V and 4 from J; bases not matched to a gene: 5. CDR3 in amino acids: CASSRRGPDTQYF. The CDR3 DNA follows: TGTGCCAGCTCCCGCAGGGGGCCAGATACGCAGTATTTT.

The J gene is TRBJ2-7, the V gene TRBV18; weak D call: TRBD1 (6 bases). This CDR3 is 13 amino acids long. In germline, CDR1 is KGHSH, CDR2 LQKENI. Trimming shortened V by 5 bases and J by 3 bases, and 11 bases separated the two germline ends. The CDR3 sequence: CASSTGHVYEQYF. The CDR3 region has the DNA TGTGCCAGCTCAACGGGACACGTCTACGAGCAGTACTTC.

The chain uses TRBV28 and TRBJ2-3, with TRBD1 identical over 8 bases. This CDR3 contains 15 residues. CDR1 MDHEN and CDR2 SYDVKM come from the germline V gene. Losses at the gene ends were 7 bases for V and 5 bases for J; bases not matched to a gene: 11. CDR3 residues: CASTTIGQGVDTQYF. For the CDR3, the DNA is TGTGCCAGCACAACCATTGGACAGGGTGTAGATACGCAGTATTTT.

Details on this clonotype: The junction and the germline gene differ at one end; a read error may be behind it. The chain carries TRBV7-2 and TRBJ2-2; weak D call: TRBD2 (5 bases). This CDR3 has 15 residues. Germline assignment: CDR1 SGHTA and CDR2 FQGNSA. DNA of the CDR3: TGTGCCAGCTGCTTAGGCGGGCGTAACACCGGGGAGCTGTTTTTT. Translating it yields CASCLGGRNTGELFF.

V usage is TRBV20-1 and J usage is TRBJ2-1, with D possibly called TRBD1 or TRBD2 (6 bases each). Germline assignment: CDR1 DFQATT and CDR2 SNEGSKA (reference sequence). The CDR3 contains 16 residues. Trimming stripped 8 bases from V and 1 base from J, with 21 bases between. CDR3 sequence reads: CSPMPGAGRSYNEQFF. Written as DNA, the CDR3 is TGCAGTCCTATGCCAGGGGCGGGACGTTCCTACAATGAGCAGTTCTTC.

This clonotype has only a few counts. V is TRBV4-1 and J is TRBJ1-1; a weak D match, TRBD1 (5 bases). The V gene lost 3 bases and the J gene lost 6 bases, with 17 bases spanning the gap. The CDR3 runs to 15 residues. Germline-derived CDR1 and CDR2 are MGHRA and YSYEKL. CDR3 sequence: CASSQGVGVFAEAFF. The DNA of the CDR3 is TGCGCCAGCAGCCAGGGAGTGGGGGTTTTTGCTGAAGCTTTCTTT.

This clonotype was seen at least ten times. The J gene is TRBJ2-6, the V gene TRBV12-3 or TRBV12-4; a weak D match, TRBD2 (5 bases). V was clipped by 2 bases and J by 1 base, with 6 bases between them. This CDR3 region has 15 residues. As DNA, the CDR3 is TGTGCCAGCAGTTTAACGGGATCTGGGGCCAACGTCCTGACTTTC. This encodes CASSLTGSGANVLTF.

This clonotype was recorded at least ten times. This chain links TRBV7-2 with TRBJ1-3, with TRBD1 identical over 7 bases. This CDR3 is built from 15 residues. V lost 5 bases to trimming and J lost 4 bases; unmatched junction nucleotides: 8. In germline, CDR1 is SGHTA, CDR2 FQGNSA. The CDR3 DNA sequence: TGTGCCAGCAGCCCAAACAGGGGTATCGGAAACACCATATATTTT. The encoded protein is CASSPNRGIGNTIYF.

This rearrangement joins TRBV9 to TRBJ2-7; TRBD2 is a possible D gene (5 bases). The CDR3 is made up of 15 amino acids. Germline CDR1 SGDLS, CDR2 YYNGEE. V was trimmed by 3 bases and J by 4 bases, leaving 17 bases between them. CDR3 sequence (DNA): TGTGCCAGCAGCGGGGGAGCGGACCGAACTTACGAGCAGTACTTC. Protein sequence: CASSGGADRTYEQYF.

This sequence joins TRBV5-6 and TRBJ2-2; 7 nucleotides line up with TRBD2. There are 15 residues in the CDR3. V shed 4 bases and J 3 bases; nucleotides not matched to a gene: 6. CDR1 and CDR2 (germline): SGHDT, YYEEEE. CDR3 sequence: CASSGGGGDTGELFF. The CDR3 bases are TGTGCCAGCAGCGGGGGGGGAGGGGACACCGGGGAGCTGTTTTTT.

This clonotype has at least ten counts. The chain combines TRBV7-9 with TRBJ1-1; D uncertain. Trimming pared 5 bases from V and 5 bases from J, leaving 12 bases between. Germline CDR1 SEHNR, CDR2 FQNEAQ (reference sequence). The CDR3 is 13 amino acids. The CDR3 loop is CASSPSHRTEAFF. The CDR3 DNA follows: TGTGCCAGCAGCCCAAGTCATAGGACTGAAGCTTTCTTT.

In this sample, this clonotype turned up many times. The chain has TRBV7-2 and TRBJ2-3, with D maybe TRBD2 (5 bases). Trimming cost V 5 bases and J 2 bases, with 8 bases left between them. Germline V lookup: CDR1 SGHTA, CDR2 FQGNSA. CDR3 size: 13 residues. The CDR3 DNA is TGTGCCAGCAGCACCGGGGACACAGATACGCAGTATTTT. Its protein product is CASSTGDTDTQYF.

Concerning this clonotype: Since a much larger clone is just one base distant, this may be a read error. The chain combines TRBV7-2 with TRBJ2-1; the match to TRBD2 covers 7 bases. CDR1 and CDR2 from the germline V gene are SGHTA and FQGNSA. This CDR3 spans 12 amino acids. The J segment lost 11 bases and the V segment lost 11 bases, leaving 12 bases of the junction unmatched. The CDR3 region is CASTSGVDQQFF. In DNA form, the CDR3 reads TGTGCCTCAACCAGCGGGGTCGATCAGCAGTTCTTC.

This chain links TRBV7-2 with TRBJ1-4, with 10 positions matching TRBD1. Germline values: CDR1 SGHTA, CDR2 FQGNSA. V gave up 4 bases and J gave up 3 bases; unmatched junction bases: 8. The CDR3 loop spans 17 amino acids. The CDR3 spells CASSSMDRGSANEKLFF. In DNA, the CDR3 is TGTGCCAGCAGCTCTATGGACAGGGGGTCGGCTAATGAAAAACTGTTTTTT.